The 21 T cell receptor beta chains listed next were all sequenced from one sample in a study of T cell responses to AZD1222 COVID-19 vaccine. Data came from immunoSEQ multiplex PCR; TCRdb stores just in-frame clones and leaves some out. The sample has tens of thousands of clones; 70% to 90% are singletons. This material consisted of peripheral blood, taken on day 0 of AZD1222 vaccination. Source of these receptors: an adult in good health.

This chain uses TRBV6-1 with TRBJ2-7, with a possible D match to TRBD1 (6 bases). V shed 1 base and J shed 5 bases, with 18 bases lying between them. Germline V gives CDR1 MNHNS, CDR2 SASEGT. The CDR3 has 16 residues. The CDR3 reads CASSEDSRDIADEQYF. The CDR3 DNA reads as TGTGCCAGCAGTGAAGATTCCCGGGACATCGCGGACGAGCAGTACTTC.

Here the CDR3 DNA reads TGTGCCAGCAGCCAAATCGGGAGTTCACATTATGGCTACACCTTC. It specifies CASSQIGSSHYGYTF. The V gene is TRBV5-6, the J gene TRBJ1-2; D is unresolved. Trimming removed 4 bases at V and 5 bases at J, with 18 bases between. CDR3 length: 15 amino acids. Germline V CDR1 and CDR2: SGHDT, YYEEEE.

DNA of the CDR3: TGTGCCAGTAGTCTGGGACAGGGATGGGGAACTGAAGCTTTCTTT. Its protein product is CASSLGQGWGTEAFF. This chain joins TRBV19 and TRBJ1-1; 9 bases line up with TRBD1. Germline trimming cut 5 bases from V and 5 bases from J; bases unmatched to any gene: 9. Germline CDR1 and CDR2: LNHDA and SQIVND (reference sequence). The CDR3 is made up of 15 amino acids.

The genes are TRBV27 and TRBJ1-1; 8 bases agree with TRBD1. The CDR3 runs 16 residues. Germline loops: CDR1 MNHEY, CDR2 SMNVEV (reference sequence). V lost 2 bases and J lost 1; bases outside the gene matches: 6. The CDR3 spells CASSLRTGRGNTEAFF. The CDR3 nucleotides are TGTGCCAGCAGTTTAAGGACAGGGAGGGGGAACACTGAAGCTTTCTTT.

The genes are TRBV2 and TRBJ1-4, with unresolved D. There are 12 residues in the CDR3. Germline V lookup: CDR1 SNHLY, CDR2 FYNNEI. Trimming shortened V by 7 bases and J by 8 bases, and 11 bases separated the two germline ends. The CDR3 DNA reads as TGTGCCAGCACAGGAGGTTCCGAAAAACTGTTTTTT. It translates to CASTGGSEKLFF.

This chain links TRBV18 with TRBJ1-5; TRBD1 is a possible D gene (5 bases). V lost 2 bases to trimming and J lost 3 bases, with 11 bases between them. Germline V gene data show CDR1 as KGHSH and CDR2 as LQKENI. The CDR3 is made up of 15 amino acids. CDR3 coding DNA: TGTGCCAGCTCACCAAGCCAGGGTTCCAATCAGCCCCAGCATTTT. Translating gives CASSPSQGSNQPQHF.

The chain employs TRBV27 and TRBJ2-7; TRBD2 agrees at 7 bases. V shed 7 bases, J shed 7 bases, and the junction held 16 bases outside the gene matches. The CDR3 contains 15 residues. From germline, CDR1 is MNHEY and CDR2 SMNVEV (reference sequence). The CDR3 DNA sequence: TGTGCCAGCACAAAGGGAGGGAGCGGAGGTCATGAGCAGTACTTC. Translated, it gives CASTKGGSGGHEQYF.

The chain employs TRBV28 and TRBJ2-5, with 9 bases that match TRBD2. CDR1 is MDHEN, CDR2 SYDVKM, per germline. The V segment lost 4 bases and the J segment 1 base; nucleotides outside the gene matches: 10. The CDR3 loop spans 17 amino acids. The CDR3 DNA is TGTGCCAGCAGTTCGCTCCTCCTAGCGGGACTCCAAGAGACCCAGTACTTC. This gives the protein CASSSLLLAGLQETQYF.

V gene TRBV5-1 combines with J gene TRBJ2-7; D uncertain. The CDR3 is 15 residues long. The V and J ends lost 4 bases and 7 bases respectively, with 21 bases between them. Looked up from germline, CDR1 is SGHRS and CDR2 is YFSETQ. CDR3 residues: CASSPEAAVLVEQYF. Written as DNA, the CDR3 is TGCGCCAGCAGCCCCGAAGCAGCAGTCCTGGTAGAGCAGTACTTC. Full variable domain (remainder filled in from reference TRBV5-1 and TRBJ2-7): KAGVTQTPRYLIKTRGQQVTLSCSPISGHRSVSWYQQTPGQGLQFLFEYFSETQRNKGNFPGRFSGRQFSNSRSEMNVSTLELGDSALYLCASSPEAAVLVEQYFGPGTRLTVT.

The CDR3 coding sequence is TGCGCCAGCAGCTTGGATAATGGGCTAGCGGCACTCGAGCAGTACTTC. Translated, it gives CASSLDNGLAALEQYF. J is TRBJ2-7 and V is TRBV5-1; TRBD2 agrees at 7 bases. V lost 0 bases, J lost 6 bases, and 12 bases stayed unmatched. The CDR3 is 16 amino acids. The germline V gene encodes CDR1 SGHRS and CDR2 YFSETQ. The full variable domain, its missing parts supplied by reference TRBV5-1 and TRBJ2-7, is KAGVTQTPRYLIKTRGQQVTLSCSPISGHRSVSWYQQTPGQGLQFLFEYFSETQRNKGNFPGRFSGRQFSNSRSEMNVSTLELGDSALYLCASSLDNGLAALEQYFGPGTRLTVT.

V and J are TRBV4-2 and TRBJ2-1, with TRBD2 matching over 9 bases. V trimming: 3 bases; J trimming: 9 bases; junction bases outside the gene matches: 9. The germline V gene encodes CDR1 LGHNA and CDR2 YNFKEQ. CDR3 length: 15 residues. The CDR3 reads CASSHRAAGGREQFF. CDR3 coding DNA: TGTGCCAGCAGCCATCGGGCGGCGGGAGGGCGTGAGCAGTTCTTC.

The rearrangement joins TRBV6-5 to TRBJ1-5, with a tentative D call TRBD1 (6 bases). CDR1 and CDR2 (germline): MNHEY, SVGAGI. There are 12 residues in the CDR3. V gave up 6 bases and J gave up 11 bases, with 14 bases separating them. The CDR3, as DNA: TGTGCCAGCAGGGAGGGGGACGGGGCCCAGCATTTT. Translating gives CASREGDGAQHF.

The chain employs TRBV7-6 and TRBJ1-2, with a tentative D call TRBD1 (6 bases). The CDR3 sequence is 15 residues long. Germline CDR1 SGHVS, CDR2 FNYEAQ. Between the trimmed V and J ends, which lost 4 bases and 4 bases, there was a span of 16 bases. CDR3 region: CASSSLTQGPYGYTF. The DNA for the CDR3 is TGTGCCAGCAGCTCTTTGACACAGGGTCCCTATGGCTACACCTTC.

J is TRBJ1-1 and V is TRBV30, with 10 bases that match TRBD1. Germline CDR1 and CDR2: GTSNPN and SVGIG (reference sequence). Trimming took 0 bases from V and 11 from J; bases not matched to a gene: 15. This CDR3 contains 16 residues. For the CDR3, the DNA is TGTGCCTGGAGTGTGCTTTCCTCGGGACAGGGGCCGGGGGCTTTCTTT. Translation gives CAWSVLSSGQGPGAFF.

With regard to this clone: At one boundary the junction diverges from the germline segment, which might be a read error. The chain joins TRBV6-5 to TRBJ1-1; D unclear. The germline V gene encodes CDR1 MNHEY and CDR2 SVGAGI. The CDR3 has 12 amino acids. CDR3 in DNA: TGTGCCAGCAGTCAAAGGGTACGGGAATCCGATTTT. Translation gives CASSQRVRESDF.

The V call is TRBV28, the J call TRBJ2-2; 9 bases agree with TRBD2. Germline-derived CDR1 and CDR2 are MDHEN and SYDVKM. The CDR3 covers 16 residues. J was trimmed by 3 bases and V by 7 bases; bases with no gene match: 9. CDR3 residues: CASNNSGRRDTGELFF. CDR3 in DNA: TGTGCCAGCAACAATAGCGGGAGACGGGACACCGGGGAGCTGTTTTTT.

The chain combines TRBV5-1 with TRBJ2-7; either TRBD1 or TRBD2 may fit D (5 bases each). The CDR3 totals 17 residues. From germline, CDR1 is SGHRS and CDR2 YFSETQ. The V and J ends lost 2 bases and 0 bases respectively, with 18 bases between them. The CDR3 sequence: CASSFGDGTPSSYEQYF. CDR3 nucleotides: TGCGCCAGCAGCTTTGGGGACGGCACCCCGAGCTCCTACGAGCAGTACTTC.

This sequence joins TRBV3-1 (or the pseudogene TRBV3-2) and TRBJ2-7; D is undetermined. Germline loops: CDR1 LGHDT, CDR2 YNNKEL (reference sequence). V dropped 8 bases and J dropped 4 bases, with 15 bases sitting between them. This CDR3 is 13 amino acids long. CDR3 region: CASQGGIRYEQYF. CDR3 DNA sequence: TGTGCCAGCCAAGGCGGTATAAGATACGAGCAGTACTTC.

J is TRBJ2-7 and V is TRBV5-1; a weak D match, TRBD1 (6 bases). Germline loops: CDR1 SGHRS, CDR2 YFSETQ. V dropped 1 base and J dropped 5 bases, with 13 bases sitting between them. This CDR3 contains 14 residues. In DNA, the CDR3 is TGCGCCAGCAGCTTGCCCACAGGGATCCACGAGCAGTACTTC. It is translated as CASSLPTGIHEQYF.

The chain has TRBV6-6 and TRBJ2-3; 7 positions match TRBD1. The germline V gene encodes CDR1 MNHNY and CDR2 SVGAGI (reference sequence). The trim removed 6 bases at V and 2 bases at J, leaving 5 bases unmatched. This CDR3 spans 14 amino acids. CDR3 sequence reads: CASSEGQYTDTQYF. The DNA for the CDR3 is TGTGCCAGCAGCGAGGGACAGTACACAGATACGCAGTATTTT.

The chain couples TRBV5-1 to TRBJ1-2; perhaps TRBD1 as D (6 bases). Germline CDR1 SGHRS, CDR2 YFSETQ. There are 13 residues in the CDR3. Trimming removed 3 bases from V and 2 bases from J, with 8 bases in between. CDR3 region: CASSSTGNYGYTF. The DNA for the CDR3 is TGCGCCAGCAGCTCAACAGGGAACTATGGCTACACCTTC.